These 20 T cell receptor beta chains were sequenced from one sample in a study of CD8 T cells in ankylosing spondylitis. One entry per CDR3 protein results from TCRdb running MiXCR on the 5' RACE reads. The table records approximately 500,000 distinct CDR3 sequences, about 13% of them present only once. Findings of the study overall: Characteristic, it appeared, of ankylosing spondylitis blood was a TCR beta motif of eight highly homologous variants.

Their cognate antigens are unknown. Sequenced material: blood, either unsorted or a sorted T cell fraction (not recorded which). All receptors come from a male donor with ankylosing spondylitis.

This clonotype was detected many times. The chain uses TRBV12-3 or TRBV12-4 and TRBJ2-1; perhaps TRBD1 as D (5 bases). V lost 4 bases and J lost 5, with 12 bases in between. This CDR3 spans 14 amino acids. The CDR3 is CASSWTPNDNEQFF. The CDR3 bases are TGTGCCAGCAGTTGGACACCGAACGACAATGAGCAGTTCTTC.

The chain employs TRBV5-6 and TRBJ2-1, with 8 bases that match TRBD2. Germline-derived CDR1 and CDR2 are SGHDT and YYEEEE. V gave up 4 bases and J gave up 0 bases; unmatched junction bases: 6. CDR3 length: 16 residues. CDR3 in DNA: TGTGCCAGCAGCATATCTAGCGGGCGCTCCTACAATGAGCAGTTCTTC. Its translation: CASSISSGRSYNEQFF.

This clonotype was counted between two and nine times. The chain carries TRBV5-1 and TRBJ1-1; D not resolved. The CDR3 sequence is 14 residues long. The V gene's germline CDR1 is SGHRS and CDR2 YFSETQ. V was clipped by 0 bases and J by 4 bases, with 10 bases between them. Here the CDR3 DNA reads TGCGCCAGCAGCTTGGAGGCAGGAGGCACTGAAGCTTTCTTT. Amino acids: CASSLEAGGTEAFF.

This clonotype was counted between two and nine times. The genes are TRBV27 and TRBJ1-6; D is unresolved. Germline V gives CDR1 MNHEY, CDR2 SMNVEV (reference sequence). The CDR3 sequence is 14 residues long. V was clipped by 3 bases and J by 3 bases, with 6 bases between them. The CDR3 is CASSFGYYNSPLHF. CDR3 bases: TGTGCCAGCAGTTTTGGGTACTATAATTCACCCCTCCACTTT.

This clonotype has a handful of counts. The chain uses TRBV20-1 and TRBJ2-1; D is possibly TRBD2 (6 bases). From germline, CDR1 is DFQATT and CDR2 SNEGSKA (reference sequence). The CDR3 spans 12 residues. The germline V and J ends were trimmed by 5 bases and 9 bases, with 14 bases remaining between them. CDR3: CSAGGRWGEQFF. The CDR3 DNA reads TGCAGTGCTGGAGGGAGATGGGGTGAGCAGTTCTTC.

This clonotype occurred a few times. V gene TRBV11-2 combines with J gene TRBJ2-5; 13 nucleotides align to TRBD2. Per germline, CDR1 SGHAT and CDR2 FQNNGV. The CDR3 covers 19 residues. The ends lost 2 bases at V and 2 bases at J; junction bases unmatched: 11. CDR3 in DNA: TGTGCCAGCAGCTTACGACTAGCGGGAGGCCTTAACTTACAAGAGACCCAGTACTTC. Translation gives CASSLRLAGGLNLQETQYF.

This clonotype was recorded many times. This chain joins TRBV7-2 and TRBJ1-5; TRBD1 is a possible D gene (6 bases). Germline loops: CDR1 SGHTA, CDR2 FQGNSA. Trimming pared 6 bases from V and 7 bases from J, leaving 16 bases between. There are 14 residues in the CDR3. CDR3 amino acids: CASSSQSGEQPQHF. The CDR3 DNA is TGTGCCAGCAGTTCTCAATCAGGGGAACAGCCCCAGCATTTT.

The sample holds a few counts of this clonotype. V usage is TRBV7-9 and J usage is TRBJ2-7, with TRBD2 matching over 10 bases. The junction had 10 bases not matched to a gene; V was cut back by 5 bases and J by 3 bases. The CDR3 consists of 16 residues. Per the germline V gene, CDR1 is SEHNR and CDR2 is FQNEAQ (reference sequence). Here the CDR3 reads CASSPWGGLAYYEQYF. In DNA, the CDR3 is TGTGCCAGCAGCCCCTGGGGGGGACTAGCGTACTACGAGCAGTACTTC.

This clonotype came up a few times. The rearrangement joins TRBV5-6 to TRBJ2-1; 7 bases are a match to TRBD1. The CDR3 sequence is 14 residues long. Germline CDR1 SGHDT, CDR2 YYEEEE. Trimming cost V 3 bases and J 4 bases; bases outside gene matches: 4. The CDR3 sequence is CASSSPGQYNEQFF. In DNA, the CDR3 is TGTGCCAGCAGCTCCCCGGGACAGTACAATGAGCAGTTCTTC.

This clonotype was counted a few times. The CDR3 nucleotides read TGTGCCAGCAACCCGCCATGGACAGGAACATCTGGAAACACCATATATTTT. Translating it yields CASNPPWTGTSGNTIYF. This chain uses TRBV6-1 with TRBJ1-3; 7 nucleotides align to TRBD1. The germline V gene encodes CDR1 MNHNS and CDR2 SASEGT. CDR3 length: 17 amino acids. V shed 7 bases and J 1 base; nucleotides not matched to a gene: 13.

This clonotype was detected only a few times. The CDR3: CASSPVSSGSHYEQFF. The DNA for the CDR3 is TGTGCCAGCAGCCCAGTATCTAGCGGGAGTCACTATGAGCAGTTCTTC. The J gene is TRBJ2-1, the V gene TRBV11-2, with 10 bases lining up with TRBD2. The CDR3 has 16 residues. V lost 5 bases to trimming and J lost 8 bases; unmatched junction nucleotides: 12. Germline V CDR1 and CDR2: SGHAT, FQNNGV.

V usage is TRBV5-1 and J usage is TRBJ2-1; no firm D call. The germline V gene encodes CDR1 SGHRS and CDR2 YFSETQ. The V end was cut by 7 bases, the J end by 12 bases, with 20 bases between. The CDR3 has 13 residues. The CDR3 bases are TGCGCCAGCGGGTCTATCCCTGAGGCTGGGCAGTTCTTC. This gives the protein CASGSIPEAGQFF.

This clonotype was seen a few times. The rearrangement uses TRBV20-1 and TRBJ2-7; tentative D call: TRBD2 (5 bases). The CDR3 has 14 amino acids. The V gene's germline CDR1 is DFQATT and CDR2 SNEGSKA (reference sequence). V dropped 3 bases and J dropped 3 bases, with 15 bases sitting between them. CDR3 sequence: CSARSASRYYEQYF. DNA for the CDR3: TGCAGTGCTAGGTCGGCTAGCAGATACTACGAGCAGTACTTC.

This clonotype has only a few counts. The V call is TRBV6-1, the J call TRBJ1-5; 11 bases agree with TRBD1. The CDR3 is 15 residues long. Germline trimming cut 5 bases from V and 5 bases from J; bases unmatched to any gene: 5. CDR1 and CDR2 (germline): MNHNS, SASEGT. The CDR3 DNA is TGTGCCAGCAGTAAGGACAGGGGGCGAGATCAGCCCCAGCATTTT. Translating it yields CASSKDRGRDQPQHF.

The rearrangement uses TRBV27 and TRBJ2-7, with D possibly called TRBD1 or TRBD2 (5 bases each). This CDR3 region has 19 residues. Germline loops: CDR1 MNHEY, CDR2 SMNVEV (reference sequence). DNA of the CDR3: TGTGCCAGCAGTTTTTGTACGGGGTGCGGACACGGACTTACCTACGGGCAGTACGTC. Residues: CASSFCTGCGHGLTYGQYV.

This clonotype was picked up many times. The V call is TRBV12-3 or TRBV12-4, the J call TRBJ2-7, with 7 bases lining up with TRBD1. CDR3 length: 13 residues. The V gene end was trimmed by 6 bases and the J gene end by 0 bases; junction bases not matched to a gene: 2. The CDR3 region is CASSWDSSYEQYF. The CDR3 DNA reads TGTGCCAGCAGCTGGGACAGCTCCTACGAGCAGTACTTC.

As DNA, the CDR3 is TGTGCCAGCAGGCAAACCGGGACCCAAAGGGGGGCTTTCTTT. It encodes CASRQTGTQRGAFF. The chain links TRBV12-3 or TRBV12-4 to TRBJ1-1; maybe TRBD1 (6 bases). The germline V and J ends were trimmed by 6 bases and 11 bases, with 22 bases remaining between them. The CDR3 loop spans 14 amino acids.

This clonotype was seen at least ten times. V usage is TRBV5-1 and J usage is TRBJ1-5, with TRBD1 as a possible D gene (6 bases). The CDR3 contains 14 residues. CDR1 is SGHRS and CDR2 is YFSETQ in the germline V gene. V was clipped by 0 bases and J by 9 bases, with 13 bases between them. CDR3 in DNA: TGCGCCAGCAGCTTGGTGACAGGCGGTGGGCCCCAGCATTTT. It translates to CASSLVTGGGPQHF.

This chain joins TRBV5-5 and TRBJ2-5, with TRBD2 as a possible D gene (5 bases). The CDR3 spans 13 residues. The germline V and J ends were trimmed by 1 base and 5 bases, with 9 bases remaining between them. CDR1 and CDR2 from the germline V gene are SGHKS and YYEKEE (reference sequence). In DNA form, the CDR3 reads TGTGCCAGCAGCTTGATCGGGATTGAGACCCAGTACTTC. Translating gives CASSLIGIETQYF.

This clonotype appeared a few times. The genes are TRBV10-2 and TRBJ2-3; 9 nucleotides agree with TRBD2. V was clipped by 6 bases and J by 4 bases; unmatched bases: 11. CDR3 size: 16 residues. Germline assignment: CDR1 WSHSY and CDR2 SAAADI. The CDR3 region has the DNA TGCGCCAGCAGAGATCCGGGACTAGCAAGAGCAGATACGCAGTATTTT. Its translation: CASRDPGLARADTQYF.